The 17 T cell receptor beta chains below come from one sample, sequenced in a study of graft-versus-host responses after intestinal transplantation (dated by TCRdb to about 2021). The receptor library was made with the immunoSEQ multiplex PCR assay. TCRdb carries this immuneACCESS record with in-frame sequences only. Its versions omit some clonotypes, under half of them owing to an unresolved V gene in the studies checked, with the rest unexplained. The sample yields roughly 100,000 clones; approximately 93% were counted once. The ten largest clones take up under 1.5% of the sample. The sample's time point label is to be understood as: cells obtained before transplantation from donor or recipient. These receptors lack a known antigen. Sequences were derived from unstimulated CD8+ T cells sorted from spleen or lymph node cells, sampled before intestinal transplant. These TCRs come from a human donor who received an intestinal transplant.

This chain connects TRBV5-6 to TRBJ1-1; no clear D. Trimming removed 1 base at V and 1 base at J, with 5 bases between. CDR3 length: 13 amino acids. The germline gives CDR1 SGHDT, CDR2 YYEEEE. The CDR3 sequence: CASSLPGNTEAFF. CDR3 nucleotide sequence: TGTGCCAGCAGCTTGCCAGGGAACACTGAAGCTTTCTTT. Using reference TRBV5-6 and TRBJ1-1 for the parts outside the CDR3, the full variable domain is DAGVTQSPTHLIKTRGQQVTLRCSPKSGHDTVSWYQQALGQGPQFIFQYYEEEERQRGNFPDRFSGHQFPNYSSELNVNALLLGDSALYLCASSLPGNTEAFFGQGTRLTVV.

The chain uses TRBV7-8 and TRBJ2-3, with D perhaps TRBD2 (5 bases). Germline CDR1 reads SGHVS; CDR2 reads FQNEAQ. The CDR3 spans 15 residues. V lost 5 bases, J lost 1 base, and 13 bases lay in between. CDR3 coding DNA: TGTGCCAGCAGCCCAACGGCGGGCCGCACAGATACGCAGTATTTT. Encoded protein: CASSPTAGRTDTQYF.

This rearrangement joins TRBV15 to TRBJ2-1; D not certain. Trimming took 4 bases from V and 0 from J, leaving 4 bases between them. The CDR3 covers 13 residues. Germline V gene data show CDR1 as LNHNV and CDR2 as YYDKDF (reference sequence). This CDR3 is CATSISSYNEQFF. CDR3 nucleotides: TGTGCCACCAGCATTAGCTCCTACAATGAGCAGTTCTTC.

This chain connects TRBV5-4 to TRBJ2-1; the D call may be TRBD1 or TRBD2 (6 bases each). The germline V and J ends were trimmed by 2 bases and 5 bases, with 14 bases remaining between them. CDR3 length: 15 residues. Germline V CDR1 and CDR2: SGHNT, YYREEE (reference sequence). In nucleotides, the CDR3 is TGTGCCAGCAGCTTTCCGAGGGGGGATAACAATGAGCAGTTCTTC. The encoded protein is CASSFPRGDNNEQFF.

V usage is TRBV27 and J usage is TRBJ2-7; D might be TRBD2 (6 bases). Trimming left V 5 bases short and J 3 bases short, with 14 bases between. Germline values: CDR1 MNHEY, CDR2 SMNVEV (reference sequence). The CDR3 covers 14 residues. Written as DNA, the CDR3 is TGTGCCAGCAGTGCAAGCTGGGGGGACTACGAGCAGTACTTC. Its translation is CASSASWGDYEQYF.

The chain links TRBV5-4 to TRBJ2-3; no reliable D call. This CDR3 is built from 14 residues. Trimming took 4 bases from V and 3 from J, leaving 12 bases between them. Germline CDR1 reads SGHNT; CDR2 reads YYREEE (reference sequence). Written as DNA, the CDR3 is TGTGCCAGCAGCCCGGTAGATTGGACAGATACGCAGTATTTT. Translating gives CASSPVDWTDTQYF.

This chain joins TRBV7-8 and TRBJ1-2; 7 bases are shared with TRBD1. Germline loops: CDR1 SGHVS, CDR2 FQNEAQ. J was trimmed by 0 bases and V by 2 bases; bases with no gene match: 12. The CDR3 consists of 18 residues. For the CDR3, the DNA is TGTGCCAGCAGCTTACCCTCGACAGGGCAGGACACTAACTATGGCTACACCTTC. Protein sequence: CASSLPSTGQDTNYGYTF.

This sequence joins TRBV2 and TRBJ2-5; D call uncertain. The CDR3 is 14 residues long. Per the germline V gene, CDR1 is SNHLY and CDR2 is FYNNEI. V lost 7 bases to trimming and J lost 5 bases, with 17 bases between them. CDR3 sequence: CASTGPFRSETQYF. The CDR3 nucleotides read TGTGCCAGCACTGGACCTTTTCGCAGTGAGACCCAGTACTTC.

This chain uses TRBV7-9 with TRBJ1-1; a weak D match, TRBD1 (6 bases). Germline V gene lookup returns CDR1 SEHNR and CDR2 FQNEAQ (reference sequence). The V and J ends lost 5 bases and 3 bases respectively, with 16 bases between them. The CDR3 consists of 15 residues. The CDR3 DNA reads TGTGCCAGCAGCACCCGGGCCAAGGGGGACACTGAAGCTTTCTTT. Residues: CASSTRAKGDTEAFF.

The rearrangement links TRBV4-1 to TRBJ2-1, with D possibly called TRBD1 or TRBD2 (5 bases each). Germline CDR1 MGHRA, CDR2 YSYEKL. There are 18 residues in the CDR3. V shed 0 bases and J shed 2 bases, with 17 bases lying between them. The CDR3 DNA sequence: TGCGCCAGCAGCCAAGAGATTTTCGGTGAGGGACCCTACAATGAGCAGTTCTTC. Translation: CASSQEIFGEGPYNEQFF.

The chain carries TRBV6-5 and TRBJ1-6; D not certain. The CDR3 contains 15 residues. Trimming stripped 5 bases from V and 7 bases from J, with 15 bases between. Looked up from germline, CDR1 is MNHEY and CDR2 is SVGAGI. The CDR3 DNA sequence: TGTGCCAGCAGTACCCGACAATTGGGGAATTCACCCCTCCACTTT. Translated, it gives CASSTRQLGNSPLHF.

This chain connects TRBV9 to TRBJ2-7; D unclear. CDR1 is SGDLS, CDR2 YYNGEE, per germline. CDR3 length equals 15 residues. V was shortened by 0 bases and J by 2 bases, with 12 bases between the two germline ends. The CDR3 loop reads CASSVEVTETYEQYF. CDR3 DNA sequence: TGTGCCAGCAGCGTAGAGGTGACGGAGACCTACGAGCAGTACTTC.

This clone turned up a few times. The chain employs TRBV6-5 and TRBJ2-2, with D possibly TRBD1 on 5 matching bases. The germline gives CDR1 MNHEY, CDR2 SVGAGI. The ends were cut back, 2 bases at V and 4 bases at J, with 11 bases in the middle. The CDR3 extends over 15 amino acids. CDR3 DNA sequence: TGTGCCAGCAGTTACGGGTCAGGGCTCACCGGGGAGCTGTTTTTT. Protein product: CASSYGSGLTGELFF.

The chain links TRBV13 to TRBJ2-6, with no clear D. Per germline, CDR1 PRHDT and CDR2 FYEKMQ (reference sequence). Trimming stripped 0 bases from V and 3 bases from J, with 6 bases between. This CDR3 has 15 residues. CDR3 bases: TGTGCCAGCAGCTTAGGGTCTCATGGGGCCAACGTCCTGACTTTC. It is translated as CASSLGSHGANVLTF.

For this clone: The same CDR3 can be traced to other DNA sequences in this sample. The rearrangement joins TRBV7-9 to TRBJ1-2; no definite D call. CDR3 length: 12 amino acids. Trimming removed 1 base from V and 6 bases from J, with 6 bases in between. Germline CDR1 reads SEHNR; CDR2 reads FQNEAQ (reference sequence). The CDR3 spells CASSLGGNGYTF. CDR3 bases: TGTGCCAGCAGCTTAGGGGGAAATGGCTACACCTTC.

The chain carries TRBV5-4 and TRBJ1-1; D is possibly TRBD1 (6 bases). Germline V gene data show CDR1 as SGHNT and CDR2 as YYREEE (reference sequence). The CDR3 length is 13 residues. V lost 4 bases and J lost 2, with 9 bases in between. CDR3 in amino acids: CASSQGGNTEAFF. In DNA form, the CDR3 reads TGTGCCAGCAGCCAAGGGGGAAACACTGAAGCTTTCTTT.

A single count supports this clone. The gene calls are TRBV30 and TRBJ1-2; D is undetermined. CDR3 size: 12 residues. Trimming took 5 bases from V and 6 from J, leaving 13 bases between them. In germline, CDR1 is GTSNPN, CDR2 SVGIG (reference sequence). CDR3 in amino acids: CAWHRRTDGYTF. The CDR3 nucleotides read TGTGCCTGGCATCGAAGGACGGATGGCTACACCTTC. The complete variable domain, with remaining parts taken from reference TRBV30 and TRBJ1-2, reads SQTIHQWPATLVQPVGSPLSLECTVEGTSNPNLYWYRQAAGRGLQLLFYSVGIGQISSEVPQNLSASRPQDRQFILSSKKLLLSDSGFYLCAWHRRTDGYTFGSGTRLTVV.